The 21 T cell receptor beta chains reported below all come from one sample, sequenced in a study of blood T cell repertoires in COVID-19. Sequenced by immunoSEQ multiplex PCR; TCRdb stores in-frame clones only, minus some. The sample includes roughly 46,000 clones, 85% to 90% of them seen just once. The sample was peripheral blood. Receptors were obtained from a man in his fifties with active COVID-19.

J is TRBJ2-7 and V is TRBV7-2; 7 positions match TRBD1. Germline CDR1 reads SGHTA; CDR2 reads FQGNSA. V was pared by 5 bases and J by 4 bases, with 8 bases of the junction left unmatched. The CDR3 consists of 14 residues. The CDR3 coding sequence is TGTGCCAGCAGCCCACGGACAGGACGATACGAGCAGTACTTC. Translated: CASSPRTGRYEQYF.

The chain employs TRBV2 and TRBJ2-3; a weak D match, TRBD2 (5 bases). Germline CDR1 is SNHLY and CDR2 is FYNNEI. This CDR3 is 16 amino acids long. Trimming removed 4 bases from V and 6 bases from J, with 20 bases in between. CDR3 protein: CASSGAASNLGDTQYF. In DNA form, the CDR3 reads TGTGCCAGCAGTGGAGCGGCTAGCAACCTTGGGGATACGCAGTATTTT.

J is TRBJ1-5 and V is TRBV6-2 or TRBV6-3; 7 bases align to TRBD1. The CDR3 totals 13 residues. The V segment lost 4 bases and the J segment 7 bases; nucleotides outside the gene matches: 4. The V gene's germline CDR1 is MNHEY and CDR2 SVGEGT. The CDR3 bases are TGTGCCAGCAGTTCTTCAGGGGGGCAGCCCCAGCATTTT. As protein: CASSSSGGQPQHF.

This chain uses TRBV6-2 or TRBV6-3 with TRBJ2-7; TRBD2 matches at 12 bases. Germline-derived CDR1 and CDR2 are MNHEY and SVGEGT. Trimming cost V 4 bases and J 5 bases; bases outside gene matches: 9. The CDR3 consists of 16 residues. DNA for the CDR3: TGTGCCAGCAGTTCCCGCCTAGCGGGAGGGCTTAACGAGCAGTACTTC. The encoded protein is CASSSRLAGGLNEQYF.

V and J are TRBV28 and TRBJ2-1; D not resolved. The V end was cut by 1 base, the J end by 6 bases, with 4 bases between. The length of the CDR3 is 12 residues. Germline V gene data show CDR1 as MDHEN and CDR2 as SYDVKM. The CDR3 nucleotides read TGTGCCAGCAGTTTATACGGCAATGAGCAGTTCTTC. Translation: CASSLYGNEQFF. The full variable domain, in which reference TRBV28 and TRBJ2-1 provide the parts outside the CDR3, is DVKVTQSSRYLVKRTGEKVFLECVQDMDHENMFWYRQDPGLGLRLIYFSYDVKMKEKGDIPEGYSVSREKKERFSLILESASTNQTSMYLCASSLYGNEQFFGPGTRLTVL.

V usage is TRBV24-1 and J usage is TRBJ2-2; tentatively, D is TRBD2 (5 bases). This CDR3 region has 17 residues. V lost 4 bases and J 4 bases, leaving 18 bases between the germline ends. Germline assignment: CDR1 KGHDR and CDR2 SFDVKD. CDR3 in amino acids: CATSDDSGWDGTGELFF. CDR3 DNA sequence: TGTGCCACCAGTGACGATTCGGGGTGGGATGGCACCGGGGAGCTGTTTTTT.

V and J are TRBV20-1 and TRBJ2-1; D remains unclear. Germline loops: CDR1 DFQATT, CDR2 SNEGSKA (reference sequence). V was cut by 3 bases and J by 10 bases, with 10 bases left in between. This CDR3 is built from 11 residues. CDR3 in amino acids: CSARADGEQFF. As DNA, the CDR3 is TGCAGTGCTAGGGCAGACGGGGAGCAGTTCTTC.

The J gene is TRBJ1-2, the V gene TRBV7-8; 7 bases map to TRBD1. After removal of 5 bases from V and 4 bases from J, the junction contained 7 bases not matched to a gene. The CDR3 covers 14 residues. Germline lookup yields CDR1 SGHVS and CDR2 FQNEAQ. The CDR3 protein is CASSPGTVSYGYTF. Written as DNA, the CDR3 is TGTGCCAGCAGCCCCGGGACAGTCAGCTATGGCTACACCTTC.

The V gene is TRBV7-3, the J gene TRBJ2-3, with 11 bases matching TRBD2. CDR1 is SGHTA and CDR2 is FQGTGA in the germline V gene. The CDR3 covers 16 residues. J gave up 1 base and V 4 bases, and 4 bases lay outside the gene matches. The CDR3 reads CASSSTSGSGTDTQYF. In DNA form, the CDR3 reads TGTGCCAGCAGCTCAACTAGCGGGAGTGGCACAGATACGCAGTATTTT.

This clone was recorded only once. The chain has TRBV27 and TRBJ2-3; 8 nucleotides agree with TRBD2. The CDR3 totals 17 residues. Germline CDR1 is MNHEY and CDR2 is SMNVEV (reference sequence). Trimming cost V 6 bases and J 2 bases; bases outside gene matches: 13. The CDR3 loop reads CASSPLGAGAPTDTQYF. The CDR3 coding sequence is TGTGCCAGCAGCCCCCTCGGAGCGGGAGCCCCCACAGATACGCAGTATTTT.

The chain has TRBV7-9 and TRBJ2-1; D is undetermined. CDR3 length: 12 amino acids. V lost 4 bases to trimming and J lost 5 bases, with 6 bases between them. The germline CDR1 and CDR2 sequences are SEHNR and FQNEAQ (reference sequence). The CDR3 is CASSWSNNEQFF. In DNA, the CDR3 is TGTGCCAGCAGCTGGAGCAACAATGAGCAGTTCTTC. The full variable domain, completed using reference TRBV7-9 and TRBJ2-1, is DTGVSQNPRHKITKRGQNVTFRCDPISEHNRLYWYRQTLGQGPEFLTYFQNEAQLEKSRLLSDRFSAERPKGSFSTLEIQRTEQGDSAMYLCASSWSNNEQFFGPGTRLTVL.

V and J are TRBV10-3 and TRBJ2-7, with 10 bases matching TRBD2. CDR1 is ENHRY and CDR2 is SYGVKD in the germline V gene. The CDR3 covers 12 residues. The trim removed 8 bases at V and 3 bases at J, leaving 1 base unmatched. The CDR3 loop reads CAILAGDYEQYF. The CDR3 bases are TGTGCCATCCTAGCGGGGGACTACGAGCAGTACTTC.

This chain uses TRBV10-3 with TRBJ2-7; 9 bases match TRBD2. Germline CDR1 is ENHRY and CDR2 is SYGVKD. This CDR3 has 17 residues. V lost 1 base and J lost 5; bases outside the gene matches: 12. This chain's CDR3 is CAISEFERAGGPNEQYF. CDR3 sequence (DNA): TGTGCCATCAGTGAGTTCGAGAGGGCGGGAGGGCCTAACGAGCAGTACTTC.

J is TRBJ2-7 and V is TRBV3-1 (or the pseudogene TRBV3-2), with a possible D match to TRBD1 (6 bases). The CDR3 covers 13 residues. Germline V lookup: CDR1 LGHDT, CDR2 YNNKEL (reference sequence). The V and J ends lost 0 bases and 9 bases respectively, with 12 bases between them. The CDR3 DNA follows: TGTGCCAGCAGCCAAGACGGGCTGACAGGGCAGTACTTC. Its protein is CASSQDGLTGQYF.

The CDR3 nucleotides are TGTGCCACCAGTGATCCCTCAGGGGGCAATGGCTACACCTTC. This gives the protein CATSDPSGGNGYTF. The chain links TRBV24-1 to TRBJ1-2, with 8 bases lining up with TRBD1. The CDR3 is 14 residues long. The J segment lost 6 bases and the V segment lost 3 bases, leaving 5 bases of the junction unmatched. The V gene's germline CDR1 is KGHDR and CDR2 SFDVKD.

V usage is TRBV7-9 and J usage is TRBJ1-1; D gene uncertain. This CDR3 spans 13 amino acids. The germline V gene has CDR1 SEHNR and CDR2 FQNEAQ (reference sequence). V shed 9 bases and J shed 0 bases, with 11 bases lying between them. CDR3 in amino acids: CASIVALNTEAFF. The CDR3 nucleotides read TGTGCCAGTATTGTAGCCCTGAACACTGAAGCTTTCTTT.

The rearrangement uses TRBV13 and TRBJ2-3, with D hard to call. The CDR3 is 16 residues long. V was cut by 7 bases and J by 1 base, with 18 bases left in between. Germline CDR1 and CDR2: PRHDT and FYEKMQ (reference sequence). The CDR3 coding sequence is TGTGCCAGCACCACCCGGGTAGGATTTGGCACAGATACGCAGTATTTT. This sequence encodes CASTTRVGFGTDTQYF.

The chain couples TRBV30 to TRBJ2-7, with 9 bases that match TRBD2. This CDR3 contains 15 residues. In germline, CDR1 is GTSNPN, CDR2 SVGIG (reference sequence). The trim removed 5 bases at V and 4 bases at J, leaving 12 bases unmatched. The CDR3 reads CAWARGRASVYEQYF. In nucleotides, the CDR3 is TGTGCCTGGGCCCGCGGGAGGGCCTCCGTGTACGAGCAGTACTTC.

The CDR3, as DNA: TGCGCCAGCAGCCTATCGGGGGAGGACTATGGCTACACCTTC. This sequence encodes CASSLSGEDYGYTF. The V gene is TRBV5-1, the J gene TRBJ1-2; a weak D match, TRBD1 (5 bases). The CDR3 covers 14 residues. The germline gives CDR1 SGHRS, CDR2 YFSETQ. Deletions cut 4 bases from V and 3 bases from J, with 13 bases between.

V is TRBV19 and J is TRBJ1-2; tentative D call: TRBD1 (5 bases). Germline CDR1 and CDR2: LNHDA and SQIVND (reference sequence). Deletions cut 6 bases from V and 4 bases from J, with 12 bases between. CDR3 length: 13 residues. The CDR3 is CASRGQVIYGYTF. CDR3 DNA sequence: TGTGCCAGTAGAGGACAAGTGATCTATGGCTACACCTTC.

The chain carries TRBV6-5 and TRBJ2-7; 9 bases are shared with TRBD1. CDR3 length: 13 amino acids. The ends lost 7 bases at V and 4 bases at J; junction bases unmatched: 5. The germline gives CDR1 MNHEY, CDR2 SVGAGI. This CDR3 is CASNRGREYEQYF. DNA of the CDR3: TGTGCCAGCAACAGGGGGCGCGAGTACGAGCAGTACTTC.